The sample holds many counts of the clone carrying this T cell receptor beta chain. The sample belongs to a study of blood T cell repertoires in COVID-19. Produced via immunoSEQ multiplex PCR; TCRdb's table is partial and in-frame only. The repertoire includes 90,000 to 150,000 clones, roughly 80% of them detected once, and roughly 7.9% sits in the top ten. The sample comprised peripheral blood. The clonotype was recovered from a human donor in a cohort sampled during active COVID-19.

The CDR3 is CSVVTGANVLTF. The CDR3 DNA is TGCAGCGTTGTAACTGGGGCCAACGTCCTGACTTTC. V and J are TRBV29-1 and TRBJ2-6, with D unclear. Germline loops: CDR1 SQVTM, CDR2 ANQGSEA. Trimming took 4 bases from V and 2 from J, leaving 3 bases between them. There are 12 residues in the CDR3.